The 30 T cell receptor beta chains listed next were all sequenced from one sample in a study of T cells expressing NK-cell markers. TCRdb re-called the 5' RACE reads, yielding one record per CDR3 amino acid sequence without DNA. Its clone listing holds roughly 180,000 distinct CDR3 sequences. Sequencing was carried out using blood T cells: a sorted CD56 or NKG2C T cell subset, CD4+ or CD8+ T cells, or bulk PBMC T cells (not recorded which). The receptor set was obtained from a woman aged 18-70 years in good health.

The chain uses TRBV28 and TRBJ2-3. Looked up from germline, CDR1 is MDHEN and CDR2 is SYDVKM. The CDR3 runs 12 residues. This CDR3 is CASSTRTDTQYF.

The chain employs TRBV4-1 and TRBJ2-1; without DNA, the TCRdb call of TRBD2 cannot be checked. This CDR3 is 16 amino acids long. Germline CDR1 reads MGHRA; CDR2 reads YSYEKL. CDR3 region: CASSHLTSGRVNEQFF.

This chain links TRBV9 with TRBJ2-1; TCRdb lists TRBD2, though no DNA is available to test this call. The CDR3 consists of 15 residues. Germline V gene lookup returns CDR1 SGDLS and CDR2 YYNGEE. The CDR3 loop is CASSVSTSGYNEQFF. The whole variable domain, remainder taken from reference TRBV9 and TRBJ2-1, is DSGVTQTPKHLITATGQRVTLRCSPRSGDLSVYWYQQSLDQGLQFLIQYYNGEERAKGNILERFSAQQFPDLHSELNLSSLELGDSALYFCASSVSTSGYNEQFFGPGTRLTVL.

This chain uses TRBV5-5 with TRBJ2-1. CDR3 length equals 14 residues. The germline gives CDR1 SGHKS, CDR2 YYEKEE (reference sequence). The CDR3 is CASSLASSGNEQFF. The full variable domain, with the rest looked up from reference TRBV5-5 and TRBJ2-1, is DAGVTQSPTHLIKTRGQQVTLRCSPISGHKSVSWYQQVLGQGPQFIFQYYEKEERGRGNFPDRFSARQFPNYSSELNVNALLLGDSALYLCASSLASSGNEQFFGPGTRLTVL.

V is TRBV2 and J is TRBJ1-6; there is no DNA to check the TCRdb D call of TRBD1. Germline CDR1 reads SNHLY; CDR2 reads FYNNEI. The CDR3 sequence is 17 residues long. CDR3: CASMGTGKSSYNSPLHF.

V is TRBV6-1 and J is TRBJ2-3; TCRdb returns TRBD2, unconfirmable since there is no DNA. This CDR3 contains 13 residues. The germline V gene encodes CDR1 MNHNS and CDR2 SASEGT. The chain's CDR3 is CASRRDYSDTQYF.

The V call is TRBV5-1, the J call TRBJ1-2. The CDR3 is 14 amino acids. In germline, CDR1 is SGHRS, CDR2 YFSETQ. This chain's CDR3 is CASSSETVNYGYTF.

The J gene is TRBJ1-4, the V gene TRBV5-1; lacking DNA, the TRBD1 call made by TCRdb goes unchecked. There are 16 residues in the CDR3. In germline, CDR1 is SGHRS, CDR2 YFSETQ. This CDR3 is CASSLFGTGGNEKLFF. The entire variable domain, with the rest obtained from reference TRBV5-1 and TRBJ1-4, is as follows: KAGVTQTPRYLIKTRGQQVTLSCSPISGHRSVSWYQQTPGQGLQFLFEYFSETQRNKGNFPGRFSGRQFSNSRSEMNVSTLELGDSALYLCASSLFGTGGNEKLFFGSGTQLSVL.

CDR3 residues: CASSQGQGIGEQYF. The chain carries TRBV3-1 and TRBJ2-7; without DNA, the TCRdb call of TRBD1 cannot be checked. The germline V gene has CDR1 LGHDT and CDR2 YNNKEL (reference sequence). The CDR3 is 14 amino acids.

The chain is built from TRBV7-9 and TRBJ1-1; the D call of TRBD1 rests on TCRdb alone, since no DNA is present to check it. CDR1 SEHNR and CDR2 FQNEAQ come from the germline V gene (reference sequence). The CDR3 spans 13 residues. CDR3 sequence: CASTPDSNTEAFF.

The V and J genes are TRBV5-1 and TRBJ2-1; there is no DNA to check the TCRdb D call of TRBD1. Germline V gene lookup returns CDR1 SGHRS and CDR2 YFSETQ. The CDR3 is 15 amino acids. The CDR3 loop reads CASSLAGDRYNEQFF. Variable domain in full (rest from reference TRBV5-1 and TRBJ2-1): KAGVTQTPRYLIKTRGQQVTLSCSPISGHRSVSWYQQTPGQGLQFLFEYFSETQRNKGNFPGRFSGRQFSNSRSEMNVSTLELGDSALYLCASSLAGDRYNEQFFGPGTRLTVL.

The rearrangement links TRBV20-1 to TRBJ2-5. CDR3 length equals 15 residues. The germline V gene has CDR1 DFQATT and CDR2 SNEGSKA (reference sequence). CDR3 sequence reads: CSARVLAREPKTQYF.

V and J are TRBV28 and TRBJ2-5; TCRdb's D call, TRBD1, is unchecked because there is no DNA. Germline-derived CDR1 and CDR2 are MDHEN and SYDVKM. The CDR3 covers 16 residues. The CDR3 reads CASSSSGTKGRETQYF. The full variable domain, its missing parts supplied by reference TRBV28 and TRBJ2-5, is DVKVTQSSRYLVKRTGEKVFLECVQDMDHENMFWYRQDPGLGLRLIYFSYDVKMKEKGDIPEGYSVSREKKERFSLILESASTNQTSMYLCASSSSGTKGRETQYFGPGTRLLVL.

This sequence joins TRBV5-1 and TRBJ2-3; TCRdb gives TRBD2 as the D gene, but with no DNA this cannot be confirmed. The CDR3 runs to 18 residues. The V gene's germline CDR1 is SGHRS and CDR2 YFSETQ. CDR3 sequence: CASSLDAYGPAYSDTQYF.

This chain joins TRBV12-3 or TRBV12-4 and TRBJ2-6; TCRdb's D call, TRBD1, is unchecked because there is no DNA. The CDR3 spans 13 residues. This chain's CDR3 is CASVQGGANVLTF.

This chain connects TRBV5-1 to TRBJ2-5; TCRdb indicates TRBD1, and absent DNA this call remains unverified. The CDR3 is 13 residues long. CDR1 and CDR2 (germline): SGHRS, YFSETQ. The CDR3 here is CASSRDSGVTQYF.

The CDR3 loop is CASSVARLNSGANVLTF. The V and J genes are TRBV9 and TRBJ2-6. Germline CDR1 reads SGDLS; CDR2 reads YYNGEE. This CDR3 region has 17 residues.

This chain uses TRBV15 with TRBJ1-2. CDR3 length: 13 residues. Per germline, CDR1 LNHNV and CDR2 YYDKDF (reference sequence). CDR3 amino acids: CATSRVGNYGYTF.

The chain is built from TRBV6-2 or TRBV6-3 and TRBJ2-2; lacking DNA, the TRBD2 call made by TCRdb goes unchecked. The CDR3 consists of 19 residues. CDR1 and CDR2 (germline): MNHEY, SVGEGT. The CDR3 spells CASAPGTSGRALDTGELFF.

The chain is built from TRBV29-1 and TRBJ2-7. The CDR3 is 12 amino acids. Germline V gives CDR1 SQVTM, CDR2 ANQGSEA. CDR3 sequence: CSVLDGTYEQYF.

V and J are TRBV20-1 and TRBJ1-5; TCRdb's D gene call, TRBD1, goes unchecked for lack of DNA. The CDR3 contains 14 residues. Germline assignment: CDR1 DFQATT and CDR2 SNEGSKA (reference sequence). CDR3 sequence: CSARGLPSNQPQHF.

The genes are TRBV5-1 and TRBJ2-1; TCRdb picks TRBD2, but there is no DNA to check that call. Per the germline V gene, CDR1 is SGHRS and CDR2 is YFSETQ. The CDR3 is 17 amino acids. The CDR3 reads CASSKGQAGDYYNEQFF.

The chain recombines TRBV20-1 with TRBJ2-3; TCRdb's assignment of TRBD1 cannot be checked, as there is no DNA. CDR1 is DFQATT and CDR2 is SNEGSKA in the germline V gene (reference sequence). The CDR3 length is 13 residues. The CDR3 reads CSAIDRVADTQYF.

The gene calls are TRBV10-3 and TRBJ1-1. This CDR3 comprises 16 residues. CDR1 ENHRY and CDR2 SYGVKD come from the germline V gene. The CDR3 sequence: CAISVRQGEGNTEAFF.

The genes are TRBV15 and TRBJ2-3; lacking DNA, the TRBD1 call made by TCRdb goes unchecked. The CDR3 is 18 amino acids. The germline V gene has CDR1 LNHNV and CDR2 YYDKDF (reference sequence). The CDR3 spells CATSRGGALGQGTDTQYF. Based on the CDR3 plus reference TRBV15 and TRBJ2-3, the full variable domain is DAMVIQNPRYQVTQFGKPVTLSCSQTLNHNVMYWYQQKSSQAPKLLFHYYDKDFNNEADTPDNFQSRRPNTSFCFLDIRSPGLGDTAMYLCATSRGGALGQGTDTQYFGPGTRLTVL.

The chain carries TRBV20-1 and TRBJ2-1; checking the TCRdb D call of TRBD1 is not possible without DNA. Germline V gene sequence: CDR1 DFQATT, CDR2 SNEGSKA (reference sequence). The CDR3 is 17 residues long. The CDR3 sequence is CSARSLTGTGGNNEQFF.

The chain links TRBV29-1 to TRBJ2-5; the D gene TCRdb calls, TRBD1, cannot be checked with no DNA. CDR3 length: 14 residues. CDR1 is SQVTM, CDR2 ANQGSEA, per germline. The CDR3 sequence is CSVAKNPGRETQYF. Full variable domain (missing parts from reference TRBV29-1 and TRBJ2-5): SAVISQKPSRDICQRGTSLTIQCQVDSQVTMMFWYRQQPGQSLTLIATANQGSEATYESGFVIDKFPISRPNLTFSTLTVSNMSPEDSSIYLCSVAKNPGRETQYFGPGTRLLVL.

CDR3 sequence reads: CASSLAGGPQSHEQFF. This chain connects TRBV7-3 to TRBJ2-1; the D gene TCRdb calls, TRBD2, cannot be checked with no DNA. The CDR3 covers 16 residues. Per the germline V gene, CDR1 is SGHTA and CDR2 is FQGTGA.

CDR3 region: CSAQSGTGERNTIYF. The V gene is TRBV20-1, the J gene TRBJ1-3; without DNA, the TCRdb call of TRBD1 cannot be checked. The CDR3 spans 15 residues. Germline V CDR1 and CDR2: DFQATT, SNEGSKA (reference sequence).

The V gene is TRBV5-1, the J gene TRBJ1-1. The CDR3 length is 13 residues. CDR1 is SGHRS and CDR2 is YFSETQ in the germline V gene. Here the CDR3 reads CASSLVRYAEAFF.